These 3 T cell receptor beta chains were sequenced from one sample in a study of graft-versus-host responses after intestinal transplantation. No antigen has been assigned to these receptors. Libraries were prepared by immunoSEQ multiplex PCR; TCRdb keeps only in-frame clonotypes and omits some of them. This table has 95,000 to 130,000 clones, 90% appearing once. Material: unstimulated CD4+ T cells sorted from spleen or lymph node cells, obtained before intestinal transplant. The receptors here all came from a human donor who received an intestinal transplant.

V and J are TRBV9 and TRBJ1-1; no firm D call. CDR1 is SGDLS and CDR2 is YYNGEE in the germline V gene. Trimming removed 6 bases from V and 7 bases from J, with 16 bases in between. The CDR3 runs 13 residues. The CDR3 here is CASTPLGRGEAFF. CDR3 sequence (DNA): TGTGCCAGCACGCCCCTCGGGCGGGGTGAAGCTTTCTTT.

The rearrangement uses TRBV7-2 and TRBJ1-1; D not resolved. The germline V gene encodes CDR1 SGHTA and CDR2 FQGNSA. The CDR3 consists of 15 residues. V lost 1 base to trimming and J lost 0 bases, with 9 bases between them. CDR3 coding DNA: TGTGCCAGCAGCTTAGAGAGCGTACTGAACACTGAAGCTTTCTTT. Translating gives CASSLESVLNTEAFF.

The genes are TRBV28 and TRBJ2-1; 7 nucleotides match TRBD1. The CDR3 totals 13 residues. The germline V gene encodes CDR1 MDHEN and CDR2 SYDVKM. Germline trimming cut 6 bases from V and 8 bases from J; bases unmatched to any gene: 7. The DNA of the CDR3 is TGTGCCAGCAGAATGACAGGGAATCATGAGCAGTTCTTC. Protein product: CASRMTGNHEQFF.